A selection of T cell receptor beta chains follows, all from one sample in a study of cytomegalovirus exposure and HLA in healthy donors. TCRdb keeps only in-frame clones here, not all; method: immunoSEQ multiplex PCR. Of about 210,000 clones detected, roughly 86% appear once; the ten largest clones hold about 3%. Sequencing input: PBMCs. These receptors all come from a middle-aged man in good health and CMV-seropositive. The CDR3 runs from the conserved cysteine through the conserved F or W. The order of the fields is D gene, V gene, J gene, clone size, CDR3 DNA, CDR3 protein. The D gene is left open where the match is weak. The size of a clone is reported for some rows only, either as once, few or many, or as a class for expanded clones.

TRBD1	TRBV28	TRBJ2-1	NA	TGTGCCAGCAGTTTCCGGGACAGGGACTACAATGAGCAGTTCTTC	CASSFRDRDYNEQFF
NA	TRBV27	TRBJ1-3	NA	TGTGCCAGCAGTTTAGGAGGGACTGGAAACACCATATATTTT	CASSLGGTGNTIYF
TRBD2	TRBV13	TRBJ2-1	NA	TGTGCCAGCAGCTCCGGGACTAGCGGGTCAAGTGAGCAGTTCTTC	CASSSGTSGSSEQFF
TRBD1	TRBV29-1	TRBJ2-2	NA	TGCAGCGTTGAGGTTGTGGGACAGGGTAATATCGGGGAGCTGTTTTTT	CSVEVVGQGNIGELFF
NA	TRBV2	TRBJ2-1	NA	TGTGCCAGCATACCCCTTAGCGGAGGGACCAATGAGCAGTTCTTC	CASIPLSGGTNEQFF
NA	TRBV27	TRBJ2-7	NA	TGTGCCAGCAGCTCAGGGGTACAAGGTTTCTCCTACGAGCAGTACTTC	CASSSGVQGFSYEQYF
NA	TRBV29-1	TRBJ2-5	few	TGCAGCGTGGGATTGGGGTCAGGAGGGGAGACCCAGTACTTC	CSVGLGSGGETQYF
NA	TRBV7-7	TRBJ2-2	NA	TGTCTTTCCCCCGGATGGACCTCGGGAACCGGGGAGCTGTTTTTT	CLSPGWTSGTGELFF
NA	TRBV7-9	TRBJ1-2	NA	TGTGCCAGCAGCTTACAGAGAGGAAATGGCTACACCTTC	CASSLQRGNGYTF
NA	TRBV19	TRBJ2-3	once	TGTGCCAGTAGTACCAGACAGAAATCTCATACGCAGTATTTT	CASSTRQKSHTQYF
TRBD2	TRBV5-1	TRBJ2-3	NA	TGCGCCAGCAGCTTTAGCGGGAGCACAGATACGCAGTATTTT	CASSFSGSTDTQYF
NA	TRBV7-9	TRBJ2-2	NA	TGTGCCAGCAGCTTAGCGATCGGGAGAGGCACCGGGGAGCTGTTTTTT	CASSLAIGRGTGELFF
NA	TRBV18	TRBJ2-7	NA	TGTGCCAGCTCACCGGGACACTTCTACGAGCAGTACTTC	CASSPGHFYEQYF
NA	TRBV27	TRBJ1-1	few	TGTGCCAGCAGTTTATCAGAACAGAACACTGAAGCTTTCTTT	CASSLSEQNTEAFF
TRBD2	TRBV5-4	TRBJ2-1	NA	TGTGCCAGCAGCTTGGGGCTAGCGGGGGTCAATGAGCAGTTCTTC	CASSLGLAGVNEQFF
NA	TRBV4-1	TRBJ1-2	NA	TGCGCCAGCAGCCCCGGGGCGGCGGCAAAGGGGGATGGCTACACCTTC	CASSPGAAAKGDGYTF
NA	TRBV5-1	TRBJ2-5	NA	TGCGCCAGCAGCTTCCCTTGGAGATTGTACCAAGAGACCCAGTACTTC	CASSFPWRLYQETQYF
NA	TRBV4-1	TRBJ2-7	NA	TGCGCCAGCAGCCAAGCCTCCGGGACACTCTCCTACGAGCAGTACTTC	CASSQASGTLSYEQYF
NA	TRBV19	TRBJ2-2	NA	TGTGCCAGTAGTATAGAAGGGGTGACCGGGGAGCTGTTTTTT	CASSIEGVTGELFF
NA	TRBV19	TRBJ1-5	NA	TGTGCCAGTAGCAATACAGAACAGCCCCAGCATTTT	CASSNTEQPQHF
NA	TRBV29-1	TRBJ1-1	NA	TGCAGCGGCTGGGCAGGGATGAACACTGAAGCTTTCTTT	CSGWAGMNTEAFF
TRBD1	TRBV5-1	TRBJ2-2	NA	TGCGCCAGCAGCTTGACAGGGGCGAACACCGGGGAGCTGTTTTTT	CASSLTGANTGELFF
TRBD2	TRBV7-9	TRBJ2-1	NA	TGTGCCAGCACCCCGGGACTAGCGGCCTGGGAGCAGTTCTTC	CASTPGLAAWEQFF
TRBD1	TRBV19	TRBJ2-7	NA	TGTGCCAGTAGCCGACCTTACCGCCGGGACAGACAGTACGAGCAGTACTTC	CASSRPYRRDRQYEQYF
NA	TRBV9	TRBJ2-5	once	TGTGCCAGCAGCGTAGGAGGTACCCTAGAGACCCAGTACTTC	CASSVGGTLETQYF
TRBD1	TRBV7-9	TRBJ2-2	NA	TGTGCCAGCAGCCAAGAAGTGGGACAGGGGGCCGGGGAGCTGTTTTTT	CASSQEVGQGAGELFF
NA	TRBV5-4	TRBJ2-5	NA	TGTGCCAGCGGCTTGGCTGCGGGGTTACGAGAGACCCAGTACTTC	CASGLAAGLRETQYF
TRBD2	TRBV23-1	TRBJ2-1	NA	TGCGCCAGCAGTCAATCAGTGGCGGGGGGTCTTTACAATGAGCAGTTCTTC	CASSQSVAGGLYNEQFF
TRBD1	TRBV7-3	TRBJ2-3	NA	TGTGCCAGCAGCTCGGGACAGACCCGCACAGATACGCAGTATTTT	CASSSGQTRTDTQYF
NA	TRBV7-8	TRBJ1-1	NA	TGTGCCAGCAGCTTGGGGCCAAGGGGGGAAGCTTTCTTT	CASSLGPRGEAFF
TRBD1	TRBV11-3	TRBJ2-7	few	TGTGCCAGCAGCTACTCCGGGACAGGGGACCACGAGCAGTACTTC	CASSYSGTGDHEQYF
NA	TRBV4-1	TRBJ1-5	NA	TGCGCCAGCAGCCAAGAGAGGGTGTTAGGCAATCAGCCCCAGCATTTT	CASSQERVLGNQPQHF
NA	TRBV6-4	TRBJ1-2	NA	TGTGCCAGCATTCCCGAGGACAGATTGGGCAACTATGGCTACACCTTC	CASIPEDRLGNYGYTF
NA	TRBV11-3	TRBJ1-1	few	TGTGCCAGCAGAGTCTTCGTGGGGGCCAGGAACACTGAAGCTTTCTTT	CASRVFVGARNTEAFF
TRBD2	TRBV9	TRBJ2-3	NA	TGTGCCAGCAGTGGGACTAGCGGAGATACGCAGTATTTT	CASSGTSGDTQYF
NA	TRBV7-2	TRBJ2-2	NA	TGTGCCAGCAGCTTAGGTGGAGGGGCGAGCGGGGAGCTGTTTTTT	CASSLGGGASGELFF
TRBD2	TRBV7-9	TRBJ2-5	NA	TGTGCCAGCAGCTTGGGACTAGCTGAAGAGACCCAGTACTTC	CASSLGLAEETQYF